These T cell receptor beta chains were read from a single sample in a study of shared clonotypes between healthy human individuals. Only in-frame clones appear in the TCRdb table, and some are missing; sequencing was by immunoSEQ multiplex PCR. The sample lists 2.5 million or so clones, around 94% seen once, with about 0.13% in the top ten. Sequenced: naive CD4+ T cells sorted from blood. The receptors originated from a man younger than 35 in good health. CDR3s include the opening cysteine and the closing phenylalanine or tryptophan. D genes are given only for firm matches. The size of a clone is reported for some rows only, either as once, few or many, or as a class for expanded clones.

CDR3aa: CASSSDGKTANTIYF; CDR3nt: TGTGCCAGCAGCTCGGACGGGAAGACGGCCAACACCATATATTTT; j_gene: TRBJ1-3; abundance: -; v_gene: TRBV7-2; d_gene: -
CDR3aa: CASSFIAGESTDTQYF; CDR3nt: TGTGCCAGCAGCTTCATAGCGGGGGAGTCAACAGATACGCAGTATTTT; j_gene: TRBJ2-3; abundance: -; v_gene: TRBV5-6; d_gene: TRBD2
CDR3aa: CASSQARVSAGELFF; CDR3nt: TGCGCCAGCAGCCAAGCCAGGGTTTCGGCCGGGGAGCTGTTTTTT; j_gene: TRBJ2-2; abundance: once; v_gene: TRBV4-3; d_gene: -
CDR3aa: CASSLVLAAQFF; CDR3nt: TGTGCCAGCAGCTTAGTACTAGCGGCCCAGTTCTTC; j_gene: TRBJ2-1; abundance: -; v_gene: TRBV7-8; d_gene: TRBD2
CDR3aa: CASSPQTGYGNGYTF; CDR3nt: TGTGCCAGCAGCCCGCAGACAGGGTATGGTAATGGCTACACCTTC; j_gene: TRBJ1-2; abundance: -; v_gene: TRBV5-6; d_gene: TRBD1
CDR3aa: CASSRLGETYEQYF; CDR3nt: TGTGCCAGCAGCCGGCTGGGAGAGACCTACGAGCAGTACTTC; j_gene: TRBJ2-7; abundance: -; v_gene: TRBV7-6; d_gene: -
CDR3aa: CASIDISYNSPLHF; CDR3nt: TGTGCCAGCATCGACATCTCCTATAATTCACCCCTCCACTTT; j_gene: TRBJ1-6; abundance: -; v_gene: TRBV6-1; d_gene: -
CDR3aa: CASSLGDSSYEQYF; CDR3nt: TGCGCCAGCAGCTTGGGGGACAGCTCCTACGAGCAGTACTTC; j_gene: TRBJ2-7; abundance: -; v_gene: TRBV5-1; d_gene: TRBD1
CDR3aa: CAIGQGRDEQYF; CDR3nt: TGTGCCATCGGACAGGGGCGGGATGAGCAGTACTTC; j_gene: TRBJ2-7; abundance: -; v_gene: TRBV10-3; d_gene: TRBD1
CDR3aa: CAWSVKSRGNYGYTF; CDR3nt: TGTGCCTGGAGTGTAAAGTCCAGGGGGAACTATGGCTACACCTTC; j_gene: TRBJ1-2; abundance: -; v_gene: TRBV30; d_gene: TRBD1
CDR3aa: CASSPGLAGQETQYF; CDR3nt: TGTGCCAGCAGCCCGGGGCTAGCGGGGCAAGAGACCCAGTACTTC; j_gene: TRBJ2-5; abundance: -; v_gene: TRBV9; d_gene: TRBD2
CDR3aa: CASYLDRVSVSEAFF; CDR3nt: TGTGCCAGCTACCTAGACAGGGTCTCGGTCTCTGAAGCTTTCTTT; j_gene: TRBJ1-1; abundance: -; v_gene: TRBV18; d_gene: TRBD1
CDR3aa: CASSSASGSSYNEQFF; CDR3nt: TGCGCCAGCAGCTCTGCTAGCGGAAGCTCCTACAATGAGCAGTTCTTC; j_gene: TRBJ2-1; abundance: once; v_gene: TRBV5-1; d_gene: TRBD2
CDR3aa: CASSLRSRVQSPLHF; CDR3nt: TGTGCCAGCAGCTTGAGGTCCAGGGTACAATCACCCCTCCACTTT; j_gene: TRBJ1-6; abundance: -; v_gene: TRBV5-6; d_gene: -
CDR3aa: CASSHLILLSGPYGYTF; CDR3nt: TGTGCCAGCAGCCATTTGATACTACTGTCGGGACCTTATGGCTACACCTTC; j_gene: TRBJ1-2; abundance: -; v_gene: TRBV7-9; d_gene: -
CDR3aa: CASSPQSPQETQYF; CDR3nt: TGCGCCAGCAGCCCGCAGTCCCCCCAGGAGACCCAGTACTTC; j_gene: TRBJ2-5; abundance: -; v_gene: TRBV5-1; d_gene: -
CDR3aa: CASSDYKDRGAGNTIYF; CDR3nt: TGTGCCAGCAGTGACTACAAGGACAGAGGGGCAGGAAACACCATATATTTT; j_gene: TRBJ1-3; abundance: once; v_gene: TRBV6-1; d_gene: -
CDR3aa: CASSSSSISGANVLTF; CDR3nt: TGTGCCAGCAGCTCTAGTTCCATCTCTGGGGCCAACGTCCTGACTTTC; j_gene: TRBJ2-6; abundance: -; v_gene: TRBV7-6; d_gene: -
CDR3aa: CASSWAGTGKNTEAFF; CDR3nt: TGTGCCAGCAGCTGGGCCGGGACAGGGAAGAACACTGAAGCTTTCTTT; j_gene: TRBJ1-1; abundance: -; v_gene: TRBV7-8; d_gene: TRBD1
CDR3aa: CASSTGWRGHEKLFF; CDR3nt: TGTGCCAGTAGTACCGGTTGGAGGGGGCATGAAAAACTGTTTTTT; j_gene: TRBJ1-4; abundance: -; v_gene: TRBV19; d_gene: TRBD1
CDR3aa: CASSLDAPTDTQYF; CDR3nt: TGCGCCAGCAGCTTGGACGCCCCCACAGATACGCAGTATTTT; j_gene: TRBJ2-3; abundance: -; v_gene: TRBV5-1; d_gene: -
CDR3aa: CASSGRLSANEKLFF; CDR3nt: TGTGCCAGCAGCGGGCGATTATCAGCTAATGAAAAACTGTTTTTT; j_gene: TRBJ1-4; abundance: -; v_gene: TRBV2; d_gene: -
CDR3aa: CAGGSKSYNEQFF; CDR3nt: TGTGCCGGCGGTAGTAAATCCTACAATGAGCAGTTCTTC; j_gene: TRBJ2-1; abundance: -; v_gene: TRBV6-6; d_gene: -
CDR3aa: CASSFRDRVSGYTF; CDR3nt: TGTGCCAGCAGCTTCCGGGACAGGGTGTCTGGCTACACCTTC; j_gene: TRBJ1-2; abundance: -; v_gene: TRBV11-2; d_gene: TRBD1
CDR3aa: CASTPGERTGELFF; CDR3nt: TGTGCCAGCACCCCCGGCGAGCGGACCGGGGAGCTGTTTTTT; j_gene: TRBJ2-2; abundance: -; v_gene: TRBV9; d_gene: -
CDR3aa: CASSSDWNTEAFF; CDR3nt: TGCGCCAGCAGCTCGGACTGGAACACTGAAGCTTTCTTT; j_gene: TRBJ1-1; abundance: -; v_gene: TRBV5-1; d_gene: -
CDR3aa: CASSIDPVAGVYEQYF; CDR3nt: TGTGCCAGTAGTATAGATCCGGTAGCGGGAGTGTACGAGCAGTACTTC; j_gene: TRBJ2-7; abundance: -; v_gene: TRBV19; d_gene: TRBD2
CDR3aa: CASSLTSGAPRTDTQYF; CDR3nt: TGTGCCAGCAGCTTGACTAGCGGGGCTCCCCGCACAGATACGCAGTATTTT; j_gene: TRBJ2-3; abundance: -; v_gene: TRBV5-6; d_gene: TRBD2
CDR3aa: CASRAGTVEKLFF; CDR3nt: TGTGCCAGCAGGGCTGGGACAGTAGAAAAACTGTTTTTT; j_gene: TRBJ1-4; abundance: -; v_gene: TRBV28; d_gene: TRBD1
CDR3aa: CASSYSQSYNSPLHF; CDR3nt: TGTGCCAGCAGTTACTCGCAGTCCTATAATTCACCCCTCCACTTT; j_gene: TRBJ1-6; abundance: -; v_gene: TRBV6-5; d_gene: -
CDR3aa: CASSVAGGNIQYF; CDR3nt: TGTGCCAGCAGCGTAGCAGGGGGGAACATTCAGTACTTC; j_gene: TRBJ2-4; abundance: -; v_gene: TRBV9; d_gene: -
CDR3aa: CASSLGSQRGYNEQFF; CDR3nt: TGTGCCAGCAGCTTGGGGTCCCAGCGGGGGTACAATGAGCAGTTCTTC; j_gene: TRBJ2-1; abundance: -; v_gene: TRBV5-4; d_gene: TRBD2
CDR3aa: CASSHVGSNTEAFF; CDR3nt: TGTGCCAGCAGCCACGTAGGGTCGAACACTGAAGCTTTCTTT; j_gene: TRBJ1-1; abundance: -; v_gene: TRBV14; d_gene: -
CDR3aa: CASSRRGGDTGELFF; CDR3nt: TGTGCCAGCAGTCGGCGGGGTGGGGACACCGGGGAGCTGTTTTTT; j_gene: TRBJ2-2; abundance: -; v_gene: TRBV27; d_gene: -
CDR3aa: CASSYGADHLYNTGELFF; CDR3nt: TGTGCCAGCAGTTATGGGGCCGACCACCTCTATAACACCGGGGAGCTGTTTTTT; j_gene: TRBJ2-2; abundance: -; v_gene: TRBV6-9; d_gene: -
CDR3aa: CASSQAGGSYEQYF; CDR3nt: TGTGCCAGCTCTCAGGCAGGGGGCTCTTACGAGCAGTACTTC; j_gene: TRBJ2-7; abundance: -; v_gene: TRBV18; d_gene: TRBD1
CDR3aa: CASSLATGHSNQPQHF; CDR3nt: TGTGCCAGCAGCTTGGCCACAGGGCATAGCAATCAGCCCCAGCATTTT; j_gene: TRBJ1-5; abundance: -; v_gene: TRBV5-6; d_gene: -
CDR3aa: CSAPDYNEQFF; CDR3nt: TGCAGTGCCCCTGATTACAATGAGCAGTTCTTC; j_gene: TRBJ2-1; abundance: -; v_gene: TRBV20-1; d_gene: -
CDR3aa: CASSPLYRGNIQYF; CDR3nt: TGTGCCAGCAGTCCCCTCTATAGGGGAAACATTCAGTACTTC; j_gene: TRBJ2-4; abundance: once; v_gene: TRBV28; d_gene: -
CDR3aa: CAWSGGRGETQYF; CDR3nt: TGTGCCTGGAGCGGAGGGAGGGGAGAGACCCAGTACTTC; j_gene: TRBJ2-5; abundance: -; v_gene: TRBV30; d_gene: TRBD2
CDR3aa: CASSPSRPGGASNEQFF; CDR3nt: TGTGCCAGCTCACCAAGTCGGCCCGGGGGGGCTAGTAATGAGCAGTTCTTC; j_gene: TRBJ2-1; abundance: -; v_gene: TRBV18; d_gene: TRBD2
CDR3aa: CASSLDWDEKLFF; CDR3nt: TGCGCCAGCAGCTTGGATTGGGATGAAAAACTGTTTTTT; j_gene: TRBJ1-4; abundance: -; v_gene: TRBV5-1; d_gene: -
CDR3aa: CAWGRDRQSYEQYF; CDR3nt: TGTGCCTGGGGTCGGGATCGGCAATCCTACGAGCAGTACTTC; j_gene: TRBJ2-7; abundance: -; v_gene: TRBV30; d_gene: -
CDR3aa: CASGRNTEAFF; CDR3nt: TGTGCCTCCGGGAGGAACACTGAAGCTTTCTTT; j_gene: TRBJ1-1; abundance: few; v_gene: TRBV6-1; d_gene: -
CDR3aa: CASSPLTSGGPLGETQYF; CDR3nt: TGTGCCAGCAGCCCCCTGACTAGCGGGGGACCACTCGGAGAGACCCAGTACTTC; j_gene: TRBJ2-5; abundance: -; v_gene: TRBV11-3; d_gene: TRBD2